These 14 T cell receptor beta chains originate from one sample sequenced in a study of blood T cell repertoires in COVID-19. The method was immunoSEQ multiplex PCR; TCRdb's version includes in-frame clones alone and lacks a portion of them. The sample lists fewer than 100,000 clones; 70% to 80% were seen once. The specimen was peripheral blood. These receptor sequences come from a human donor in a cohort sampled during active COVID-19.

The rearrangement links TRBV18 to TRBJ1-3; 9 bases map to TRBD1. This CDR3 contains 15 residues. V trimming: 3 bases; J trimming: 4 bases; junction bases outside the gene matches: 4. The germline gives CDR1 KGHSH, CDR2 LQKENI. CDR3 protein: CASSPGQGFGNTIYF. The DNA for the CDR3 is TGTGCCAGCTCACCGGGACAGGGTTTCGGAAACACCATATATTTT.

CDR3: CASSPGLAGYEQYF. In DNA, the CDR3 is TGTGCCAGCAGCCCGGGACTAGCGGGGTACGAGCAGTACTTC. This sequence joins TRBV28 and TRBJ2-7, with 13 nucleotides matching TRBD2. With 6 bases clipped from V and 4 bases from J, the junction kept 3 bases outside the gene matches. Per the germline V gene, CDR1 is MDHEN and CDR2 is SYDVKM. This CDR3 spans 14 amino acids.

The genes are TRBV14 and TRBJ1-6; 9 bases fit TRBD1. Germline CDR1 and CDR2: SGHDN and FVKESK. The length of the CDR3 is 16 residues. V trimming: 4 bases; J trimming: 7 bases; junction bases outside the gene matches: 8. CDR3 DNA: TGTGCCAGCAGCCGTCGAGGGACAGGGTCCAATTCACCCCTCCACTTT. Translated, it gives CASSRRGTGSNSPLHF.

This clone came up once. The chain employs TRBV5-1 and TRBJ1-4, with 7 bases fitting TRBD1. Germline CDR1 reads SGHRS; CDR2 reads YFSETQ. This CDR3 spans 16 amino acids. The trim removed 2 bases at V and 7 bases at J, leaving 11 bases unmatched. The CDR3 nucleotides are TGCGCCAGCAGCTTAGGAGTTTCCCAGGGGGTTGAAAAACTGTTTTTT. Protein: CASSLGVSQGVEKLFF.

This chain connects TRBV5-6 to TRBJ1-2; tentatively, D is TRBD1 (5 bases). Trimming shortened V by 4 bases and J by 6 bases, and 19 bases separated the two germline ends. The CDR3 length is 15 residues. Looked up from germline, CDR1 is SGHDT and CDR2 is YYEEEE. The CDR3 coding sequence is TGTGCCAGCAGCCCGAACGCAGGGCGCGGGAATGGCTACACCTTC. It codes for CASSPNAGRGNGYTF.

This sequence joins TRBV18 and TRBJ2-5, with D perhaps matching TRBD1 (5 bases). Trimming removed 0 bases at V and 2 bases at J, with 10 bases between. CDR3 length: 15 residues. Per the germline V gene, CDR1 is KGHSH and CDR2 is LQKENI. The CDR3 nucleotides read TGTGCCAGCTCACCACCGGCAGGGTATCAAGAGACCCAGTACTTC. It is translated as CASSPPAGYQETQYF.

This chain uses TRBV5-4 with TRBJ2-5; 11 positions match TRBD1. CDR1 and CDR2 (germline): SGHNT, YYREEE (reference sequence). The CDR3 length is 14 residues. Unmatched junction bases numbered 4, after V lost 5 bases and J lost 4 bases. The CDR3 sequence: CASRPGQGVETQYF. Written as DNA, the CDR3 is TGTGCCAGCAGACCGGGACAGGGGGTAGAGACCCAGTACTTC. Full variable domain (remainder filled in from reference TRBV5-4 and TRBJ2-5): ETGVTQSPTHLIKTRGQQVTLRCSSQSGHNTVSWYQQALGQGPQFIFQYYREEENGRGNFPPRFSGLQFPNYSSELNVNALELDDSALYLCASRPGQGVETQYFGPGTRLLVL.

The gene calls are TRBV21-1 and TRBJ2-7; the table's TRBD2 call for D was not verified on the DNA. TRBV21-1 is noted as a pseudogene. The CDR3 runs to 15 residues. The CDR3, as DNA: TGTGCCAGCAGCAAATGTGGGAGGACCTCCTACGAGCAGTACTTC. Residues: CASSKCGRTSYEQYF.

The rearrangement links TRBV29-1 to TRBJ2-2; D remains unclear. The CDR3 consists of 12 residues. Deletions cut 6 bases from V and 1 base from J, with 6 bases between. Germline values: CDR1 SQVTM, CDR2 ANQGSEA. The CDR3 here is CSVAENTGELFF. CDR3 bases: TGCAGCGTCGCAGAGAACACCGGGGAGCTGTTTTTT.

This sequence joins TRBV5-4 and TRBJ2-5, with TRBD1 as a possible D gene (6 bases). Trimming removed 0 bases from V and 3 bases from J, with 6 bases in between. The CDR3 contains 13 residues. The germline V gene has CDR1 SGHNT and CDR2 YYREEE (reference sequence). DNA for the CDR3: TGTGCCAGCAGCTTGGGACAGGAAGAGACCCAGTACTTC. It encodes CASSLGQEETQYF.

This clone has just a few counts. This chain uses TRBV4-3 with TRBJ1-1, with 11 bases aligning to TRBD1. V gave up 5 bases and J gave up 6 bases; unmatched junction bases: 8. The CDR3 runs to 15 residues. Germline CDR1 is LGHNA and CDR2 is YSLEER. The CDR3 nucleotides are TGCGCCAGCAGCGCCCGGACAGGGGGCGGTGCTGAAGCTTTCTTT. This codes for CASSARTGGGAEAFF.

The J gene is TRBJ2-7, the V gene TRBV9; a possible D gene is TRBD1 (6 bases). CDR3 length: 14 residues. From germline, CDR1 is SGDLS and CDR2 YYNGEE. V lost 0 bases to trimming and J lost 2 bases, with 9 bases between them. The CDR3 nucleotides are TGTGCCAGCAGCGTAGGCAGGGGAGCCTACGAGCAGTACTTC. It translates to CASSVGRGAYEQYF.

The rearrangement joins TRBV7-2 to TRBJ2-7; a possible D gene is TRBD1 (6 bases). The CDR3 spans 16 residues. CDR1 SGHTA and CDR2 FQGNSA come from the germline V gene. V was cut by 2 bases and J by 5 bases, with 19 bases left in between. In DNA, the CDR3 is TGTGCCAGCAGCTTAAGTACAGGGCGTATGCAACACGAGCAGTACTTC. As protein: CASSLSTGRMQHEQYF.

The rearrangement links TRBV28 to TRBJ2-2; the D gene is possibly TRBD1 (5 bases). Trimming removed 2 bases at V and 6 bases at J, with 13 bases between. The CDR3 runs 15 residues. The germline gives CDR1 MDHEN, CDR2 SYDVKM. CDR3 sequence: CASSLRGRGPGELFF. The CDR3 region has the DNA TGTGCCAGCAGTTTAAGGGGTCGAGGACCCGGGGAGCTGTTTTTT.